This T cell receptor beta chain is drawn from a study of T cells after yellow fever vaccination. On the study more broadly: SMART-Seq v4 Ultra Low Input served to prepare low-cell-number fractions.

TCRdb used MiXCR to reprocess the 5' RACE reads, holding one entry per CDR3 protein. The sample shows hundreds of thousands of distinct CDR3 sequences, about an eighth of them seen only once. V lost 5 bases and J lost 4; bases outside the gene matches: 3. This CDR3 comprises 15 residues. The germline CDR1 and CDR2 sequences are KGHDR and SFDVKD. Turning to this clonotype: Antigen specificity is unknown.

General study findings and limits: Some clonotypes were seen in both the CD4 and the CD8 compartments. These made up a small share and likely arose from convergent recombination. Booster sampling recovered most clones from primary vaccination (around 96% CD4, around 90% CD8). Compared with primary, the secondary response was weaker and peaked at day 5, not 15.

The sequences come from CD4+ T cells sorted from PBMCs, collected 15 days after the yellow fever booster vaccination. V is TRBV24-1 and J is TRBJ2-4; TRBD2 aligns across 11 bases. The receptor's source is a young man who received the YFV17D yellow fever vaccine. The CDR3 loop is CATSVLAGGKNIQYF. In nucleotides, the CDR3 is TGTGCCACCAGTGTCCTAGCGGGGGGTAAAAACATTCAGTACTTC.